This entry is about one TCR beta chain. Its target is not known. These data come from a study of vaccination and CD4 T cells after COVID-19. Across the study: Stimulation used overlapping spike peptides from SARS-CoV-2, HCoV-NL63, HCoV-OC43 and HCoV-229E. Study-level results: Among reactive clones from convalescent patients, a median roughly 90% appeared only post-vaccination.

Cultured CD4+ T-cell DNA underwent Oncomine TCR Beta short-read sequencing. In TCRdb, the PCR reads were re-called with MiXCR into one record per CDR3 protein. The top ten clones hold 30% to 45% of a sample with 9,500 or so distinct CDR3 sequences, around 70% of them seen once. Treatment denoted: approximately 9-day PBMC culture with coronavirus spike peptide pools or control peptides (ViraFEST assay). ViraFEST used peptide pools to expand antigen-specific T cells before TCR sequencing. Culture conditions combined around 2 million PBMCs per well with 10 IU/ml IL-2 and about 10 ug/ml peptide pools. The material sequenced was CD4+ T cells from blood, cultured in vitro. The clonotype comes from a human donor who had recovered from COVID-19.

This CDR3 reads CASSTLRGGSYEQYF. In DNA, the CDR3 is TGCGCCAGCAGTACCTTAAGGGGGGGGTCCTACGAGCAGTACTTC. The gene calls are TRBV10-2 and TRBJ2-7; TRBD2 might be the D (7 bases). The CDR3 length is 15 residues. Germline V gene data show CDR1 as WSHSY and CDR2 as SAAADI. V was pared by 5 bases and J by 1 base, with 15 bases between.